This entry lists 6 T cell receptor beta chains sequenced from one sample in a study of T cells in Graves' hyperthyroidism and ophthalmopathy. Amplification of TCR beta CDR3 regions used RNA as the template. First-round RT-PCR with HTBI primers amplified the TCR CDR3 region. TCRdb passed the multiplex PCR reads through MiXCR, listing each CDR3 protein once. The table has more than 550,000 distinct CDR3 sequences, around 15% seen once. Sequencing input: blood. The receptors originated from a middle-aged man with Graves' hyperthyroidism.

This clonotype showed up many times. A junction end diverges from the germline sequence, so it may reflect a read error. The J gene is TRBJ1-2, the V gene TRBV18; 7 nucleotides agree with TRBD1. The germline V gene has CDR1 KGHSH and CDR2 LQKENI. CDR3 length: 13 amino acids. The CDR3 loop is CASSPQGMYGYTF. DNA of the CDR3: TGTGCCAGCTCGCCACAGGGGATGTATGGCTACACCTTC.

V usage is TRBV9 and J usage is TRBJ2-5, with D possibly called TRBD1 or TRBD2 (6 bases each). Germline CDR1 SGDLS, CDR2 YYNGEE. V was trimmed by 3 bases and J by 3 bases, leaving 12 bases between them. The CDR3 totals 14 residues. CDR3 in DNA: TGTGCCAGCAGCGGCGGGACACGGGAAGAGACCCAGTACTTC. It specifies CASSGGTREETQYF. The full variable domain, in which reference TRBV9 and TRBJ2-5 provide the parts outside the CDR3, is DSGVTQTPKHLITATGQRVTLRCSPRSGDLSVYWYQQSLDQGLQFLIQYYNGEERAKGNILERFSAQQFPDLHSELNLSSLELGDSALYFCASSGGTREETQYFGPGTRLLVL.

This clonotype was counted between two and nine times. This chain connects TRBV4-1 to TRBJ2-7; 12 bases are shared with TRBD1. The CDR3 runs to 15 residues. Germline trimming cut 3 bases from V and 4 bases from J; bases unmatched to any gene: 4. Germline V gives CDR1 MGHRA, CDR2 YSYEKL. CDR3 coding DNA: TGCGCCAGCAGCCATGGGGACAGGGGGCAATACGAGCAGTACTTC. The encoded protein is CASSHGDRGQYEQYF.

Remarks on this clonotype: One junction end disagrees with the germline gene, perhaps due to a read error. V is TRBV5-6 and J is TRBJ2-1; weak D call: TRBD2 (6 bases). The length of the CDR3 is 14 residues. Germline-derived CDR1 and CDR2 are SGHDT and YYEEEE. Written as DNA, the CDR3 is TGTGCCAGCAGCTTGTACACTAGCTACGATGAGGAGTTCTTC. Translation: CASSLYTSYDEEFF.

This clonotype occurred a few times. J is TRBJ1-2 and V is TRBV20-1, with TRBD1 as a possible D gene (5 bases). Germline CDR1 and CDR2: DFQATT and SNEGSKA (reference sequence). This CDR3 is built from 17 residues. V was shortened by 8 bases and J by 3 bases, with 28 bases between the two germline ends. The CDR3 coding sequence is TGCAGTCCGGGACGTGAGACATTGCGGGTGCGAGACTATGGCTACACCTTC. Translated: CSPGRETLRVRDYGYTF.

This chain uses TRBV4-1 with TRBJ1-1; a weak D match, TRBD1 (6 bases). V was cut by 3 bases and J by 7 bases, with 12 bases left in between. The V gene's germline CDR1 is MGHRA and CDR2 YSYEKL. The CDR3 has 13 amino acids. The CDR3 here is CASSHWDTIEAFF. CDR3 coding DNA: TGCGCCAGCAGCCATTGGGACACAATTGAAGCTTTCTTT.